This TCR beta chain was profiled in a study of long-term antiretroviral therapy in people with HIV. Background on the study: The 2015 recommendation for immediate ART came about a decade after the earliest samples.

Researchers report immunoSEQ v3.0 was run at survey level. Clones were read by immunoSEQ multiplex PCR, and TCRdb kept only the in-frame ones, dropping some. The sample shows 15,000 or so clones, approximately 86% of them seen only once. There are 13 residues in the CDR3. Germline lookup yields CDR1 SSHAT and CDR2 FNYEAQ (reference sequence). Deletions cut 3 bases from V and 5 bases from J, with 7 bases between. This clonotype was sampled from a man aged 35 to 55 with HIV. The sequencing here drew on unsorted PBMCs, taken 6.2 years after starting antiretroviral therapy. The chain combines TRBV7-7 with TRBJ2-2; D is unclear. This chain's CDR3 is CASSFRPTGELFF. Written as DNA, the CDR3 is TGTGCCAGCAGCTTTAGACCGACCGGGGAGCTGTTTTTT.